Listed below are T cell receptor beta chains from one sample, sequenced in a study of a mutant IDH1 vaccine in newly diagnosed glioma. Which antigens these TCRs recognize remains unknown. Repertoires were generated with immunoSEQ multiplex PCR, while TCRdb's copy carries only in-frame clones and drops some. The sample includes approximately 58,000 clones, around four fifths of them seen just once. Here the sequenced sample was PBMCs, taken from a glioma patient whose treatment included an IDH1 peptide vaccine. The receptors come from a man under 40 with glioma. CDR3s include the opening cysteine and the closing phenylalanine or tryptophan. D genes are given only for firm matches. Clone size is not always given. Where it is, it says once, few, many or a class for expanded clones.

V	size	D	J	DNA	CDR3
TRBV6-5	-	-	TRBJ1-1	TGTGCCAGCAGTTATTGGATGAACACTGAAGCTTTCTTT	CASSYWMNTEAFF
TRBV5-1	-	-	TRBJ1-3	TGCGCCAGCAGCAGAGAAGGGCCAGCTCGTGGAAACACCATATATTTT	CASSREGPARGNTIYF
TRBV19	-	-	TRBJ1-4	TGTGCCAGTAGTATCCGGACGGTTCTTAATGAAAAACTGTTTTTT	CASSIRTVLNEKLFF
TRBV10-3	-	-	TRBJ1-1	TGTGCCATCAGTGAGAAGTGGGGACGAAGCAGAACTGAAGCTTTCTTT	CAISEKWGRSRTEAFF
TRBV11-2	-	TRBD1	TRBJ1-1	TGTGCCAGCAGCCCGGGACAGAGGAACACTGAAGCTTTCTTT	CASSPGQRNTEAFF
TRBV30	once	-	TRBJ1-3	TGTGCCTGGAGTGTAGCATCAGGCTCTGGAAACACCATATATTTT	CAWSVASGSGNTIYF
TRBV19	-	-	TRBJ2-7	TGTGCCAGTAGTATAGGTTCAATTCGCTTCCCCTACGAGCAGTACTTC	CASSIGSIRFPYEQYF
TRBV11-2	-	-	TRBJ1-5	TGTGCCAGCAGCTTAGATCGGGGACAGCCCCAGCATTTT	CASSLDRGQPQHF
TRBV2	once	-	TRBJ2-5	TGTGCCAGCAAAGCTGGGCCGAGAGCCGAGGCCCAGTACTTC	CASKAGPRAEAQYF
TRBV18	-	TRBD1	TRBJ2-1	TGTGCCAGCTCCCGGGACAGAGTCTCCTACAATGAGCAGTTCTTC	CASSRDRVSYNEQFF
TRBV6-1	-	-	TRBJ1-5	TGTGCCAGCAGTTTCACTGGAAATAGCAATCAGCCCCAGCATTTT	CASSFTGNSNQPQHF
TRBV6-5	-	-	TRBJ1-3	TGTGCCAGCAGTTACGCAGGGACTGGAAACACCATATATTTT	CASSYAGTGNTIYF
TRBV11-1	once	-	TRBJ2-7	TGTGCCAGCAAGAGGGACGGGGGGCACTACGAGCAGTACTTC	CASKRDGGHYEQYF
TRBV18	-	-	TRBJ1-6	TGTGCCAGCTCACTCACGAGCTCCTATAATTCACCCCTCCACTTT	CASSLTSSYNSPLHF
TRBV27	once	-	TRBJ1-5	TGTGCCAGCAGGCCGGTAGCAGGGAGTGGTCAGCCCCAGCATTTT	CASRPVAGSGQPQHF
TRBV6-5	-	TRBD1	TRBJ1-5	TGTGCCAGCAGCGTCCAGGGGGCAGGGAATCAGCCCCAGCATTTT	CASSVQGAGNQPQHF
TRBV30	-	-	TRBJ2-3	TGTGCCTGGAGGGCTAGCGCCGATACGCAGTATTTT	CAWRASADTQYF
TRBV18	-	-	TRBJ2-7	TGTGCCAGCTCCCCGGTTCCTGGAAGTCCTACGAGGCAGTACTTC	CASSPVPGSPTRQYF
TRBV5-1	-	TRBD2	TRBJ2-5	TGCGCCAGCAGCCGCGGCGGGGGGGCCCCAGAGACCCAGTACTTC	CASSRGGGAPETQYF
TRBV5-6	-	-	TRBJ1-1	TGTGCCAGCAGCCACCTGGACATGAGTGGGGCGAACACTGAAGCTTTCTTT	CASSHLDMSGANTEAFF
TRBV6-5	-	-	TRBJ2-7	TGTGCCAGCAGTCCCAGTGACTACTACGAGCAGTACTTC	CASSPSDYYEQYF
TRBV4-2	-	-	TRBJ2-2	TGTGCCAGCAGCCAAGGTCTAGACACCGGGGAGCTGTTTTTT	CASSQGLDTGELFF
TRBV11-1	-	TRBD1	TRBJ1-2	TGTGCCAGCAGCCCGGAGGAACAGGGGGCTTGGGGCTACACCTTC	CASSPEEQGAWGYTF
TRBV11-2	once	-	TRBJ1-1	TGTGCCAGCAGCTTAGGGGAGAACACTGAAGCTTTCTTT	CASSLGENTEAFF
TRBV5-4	once	-	TRBJ1-2	TGTGCCAGCAGCTTGAGGTCGAACTATGGCTACACCTTC	CASSLRSNYGYTF
TRBV4-2	once	TRBD2	TRBJ2-7	TGTGCCAGCAGCCAAGTCCAGGGAGGGGCGGGCGAGCAGTACTTC	CASSQVQGGAGEQYF
TRBV5-5	-	-	TRBJ1-4	TGTGCCAGCAGCGAGTCACCGAATGAAAAACTGTTTTTT	CASSESPNEKLFF
TRBV28	-	TRBD1	TRBJ1-5	TGTGCCAGCAGTTCAAGGGGGCGAGATCAGCCCCAGCATTTT	CASSSRGRDQPQHF
TRBV4-1	-	TRBD2	TRBJ2-1	TGCGCCAGCAGCCAATCCCTACTAGCGGGGTCCTACAATGAGCAGTTCTTC	CASSQSLLAGSYNEQFF
TRBV7-8	-	TRBD2	TRBJ2-1	TGTGCCAGCAGCTTATCTGGCGGGGGTGGTGAGCAGTTCTTC	CASSLSGGGGEQFF
TRBV5-1	once	-	TRBJ1-1	TGCGCCAGCAGTCCCGACGGGAACACTGAAGCTTTCTTT	CASSPDGNTEAFF